This TCR beta chain was recorded in a study of blood T cell repertoires in COVID-19. The germline V gene has CDR1 LNHDA and CDR2 SQIVND (reference sequence). The CDR3 extends over 16 amino acids. Trimming cost V 5 bases and J 0 bases, with 14 bases left between them. Assay: immunoSEQ multiplex PCR; the TCRdb copy retains only in-frame clones and omits some. The sample yields about 73,000 clones, roughly three quarters seen once. The sequenced material came from peripheral blood. The sequence came from a man aged 70 or older with COVID-19, enrolled during active disease. The chain couples TRBV19 to TRBJ1-5; a possible D gene is TRBD1 (5 bases). The CDR3 sequence: CASSPQQVYSNQPQHF. CDR3 DNA: TGTGCCAGTAGTCCGCAACAGGTTTATAGCAATCAGCCCCAGCATTTT.